This T cell receptor (beta chain) was identified in a study of OX40 agonist ivuxolimab in advanced cancers. Patients who had autoimmune disease history or got systemic immunosuppression were left out. Sequencing used immunoSEQ multiplex PCR; TCRdb keeps in-frame clones, though not all of them. The table includes about 97,000 clones, roughly nine tenths detected once. The J segment lost 7 bases and the V segment lost 4 bases, leaving 4 bases of the junction unmatched. CDR3 length: 14 residues. Germline lookup yields CDR1 SNHLY and CDR2 FYNNEI. Source: CD4+ or CD8+ T cells sorted from blood, taken in a trial of the OX40 agonist ivuxolimab. This clonotype originated in an adult with an advanced solid tumor such as melanoma, head and neck, liver or kidney cancer. This chain connects TRBV2 to TRBJ1-6; TRBD1 matches at 7 bases. CDR3: CASSGQGVNSPLHF. The CDR3 nucleotides read TGTGCCAGCAGTGGACAGGGAGTGAATTCACCCCTCCACTTT. Complete variable domain (other parts from reference TRBV2 and TRBJ1-6): EPEVTQTPSHQVTQMGQEVILRCVPISNHLYFYWYRQILGQKVEFLVSFYNNEISEKSEIFDDQFSVERPDGSNFTLKIRSTKLEDSAMYFCASSGQGVNSPLHFGNGTRLTVT.